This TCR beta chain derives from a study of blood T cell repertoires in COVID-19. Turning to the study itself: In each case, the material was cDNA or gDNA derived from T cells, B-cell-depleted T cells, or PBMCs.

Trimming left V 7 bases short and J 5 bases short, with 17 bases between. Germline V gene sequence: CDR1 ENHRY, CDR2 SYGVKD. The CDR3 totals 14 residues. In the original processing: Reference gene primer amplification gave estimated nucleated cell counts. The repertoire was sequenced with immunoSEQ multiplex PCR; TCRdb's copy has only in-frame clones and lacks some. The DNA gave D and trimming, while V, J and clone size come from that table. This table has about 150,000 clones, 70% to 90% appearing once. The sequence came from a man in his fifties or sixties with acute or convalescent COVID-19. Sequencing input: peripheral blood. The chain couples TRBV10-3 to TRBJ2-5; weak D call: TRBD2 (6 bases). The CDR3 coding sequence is TGTGCCATCAAAGGGGAAAGGGACTCGGAGACCCAGTACTTC. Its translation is CAIKGERDSETQYF.